The rows below give T cell receptor beta chains drawn from one sample of a study of blood T cell repertoires in COVID-19. Method: immunoSEQ multiplex PCR; TCRdb's copy keeps in-frame clones and lacks some. The sample records about 200,000 clones, 85% being singletons. The specimen sequenced was peripheral blood. The receptors were sampled from a man aged 55 to 70 with COVID-19, enrolled during active disease. Both conserved end residues are part of each CDR3. The D gene is left open where the match is weak. Clone sizes are given selectively: once, few, many, or a class where the clone is expanded.

size	V	J	D	CDR3	DNA
.	TRBV6-1	TRBJ1-1	.	CASSEARVEDTEAFF	TGTGCCAGCAGTGAAGCGAGGGTTGAGGACACTGAAGCTTTCTTT
.	TRBV9	TRBJ2-3	.	CASSVTTDTQYF	TGTGCCAGCAGCGTCACTACAGATACGCAGTATTTT
.	TRBV6-5	TRBJ2-1	.	CASSFRGGEQFF	TGTGCCAGCAGTTTCCGAGGAGGTGAGCAGTTCTTC
.	TRBV11-2	TRBJ1-3	.	CASSLVRSGNTIYF	TGTGCCAGCAGCTTAGTCCGCTCTGGAAACACCATATATTTT
.	TRBV4-2	TRBJ1-2	.	CASSQSAPRGYGYTF	TGTGCCAGCAGCCAAAGCGCACCTAGAGGCTATGGCTACACCTTC
once	TRBV14	TRBJ1-1	TRBD1	CASSRQGRNTEAFF	TGTGCCAGCAGCCGACAGGGGAGGAACACTGAAGCTTTCTTT
.	TRBV30	TRBJ1-1	.	CAWSPGLPNTEAFF	TGTGCCTGGAGTCCGGGACTTCCGAACACTGAAGCTTTCTTT
.	TRBV28	TRBJ2-3	TRBD2	CASGSAGGDTQYF	TGTGCCAGCGGCTCCGCGGGGGGAGATACGCAGTATTTT
.	TRBV9	TRBJ2-1	.	CASSFSINEQFF	TGTGCCAGCAGCTTTAGTATTAATGAGCAGTTCTTC
.	TRBV3-1/TRBV3-2	TRBJ2-5	TRBD1	CASSQVTGGETQYF	TGTGCCAGCAGCCAAGTGACAGGGGGAGAGACCCAGTACTTC
once	TRBV9	TRBJ1-4	.	CASSESTGGEKLFF	TGTGCCAGCAGCGAGTCGACAGGCGGCGAAAAACTGTTTTTT
.	TRBV7-8	TRBJ2-7	TRBD2	CASSLVTREATYEQYF	TGTGCCAGCAGCTTAGTCACCCGGGAGGCGACCTACGAGCAGTACTTC
.	TRBV27	TRBJ1-2	TRBD1	CASNPTGGLNGYTF	TGTGCCAGCAATCCCACAGGGGGCTTGAATGGCTACACCTTC
.	TRBV9	TRBJ1-1	TRBD1	CASSIGTGARAFF	TGTGCCAGCAGCATTGGGACAGGGGCTAGAGCTTTCTTT
once	TRBV7-9	TRBJ1-1	.	CASSPQGRAGTEAFF	TGTGCCAGCAGCCCCCAGGGACGAGCGGGCACTGAAGCTTTCTTT
.	TRBV7-6	TRBJ2-1	TRBD2	CASSLATSGNEQFF	TGTGCCAGCAGCTTAGCGACTAGCGGAAATGAGCAGTTCTTC
.	TRBV7-9	TRBJ1-1	TRBD1	CASSLGQGMNTEAFF	TGTGCCAGCAGCTTAGGACAGGGAATGAACACTGAAGCTTTCTTT
.	TRBV24-1	TRBJ2-3	TRBD1	CATSDRTGNEDTQYF	TGTGCCACCAGTGATCGGACAGGGAATGAAGATACGCAGTATTTT
.	TRBV16	TRBJ2-1	TRBD1	CASSPPDRVDNEQFF	TGTGCCAGCAGCCCACCTGACAGGGTTGACAATGAGCAGTTCTTC
.	TRBV3-1/TRBV3-2	TRBJ1-1	TRBD1	CASSLSDRGYTEAFF	TGTGCCAGCAGCCTCTCAGACAGGGGATACACTGAAGCTTTCTTT
.	TRBV15	TRBJ2-5	TRBD1	CATSTGTGLPETQYF	TGTGCCACCAGCACCGGGACAGGGTTACCCGAGACCCAGTACTTC
.	TRBV28	TRBJ2-7	TRBD1	CATLRDRGTYEQYF	TGTGCCACCCTCCGGGACAGGGGGACCTACGAGCAGTACTTC
.	TRBV28	TRBJ1-1	TRBD1	CASSTGGAGDTEAFF	TGTGCCAGCAGCACAGGGGGCGCGGGGGACACTGAAGCTTTCTTT
.	TRBV12-3/TRBV12-4	TRBJ1-1	.	CASSGPDSHEAFF	TGTGCCAGCAGTGGACCGGACAGCCATGAAGCTTTCTTT
.	TRBV30	TRBJ2-5	.	CAWSPSQETQYF	TGTGCCTGGAGCCCTTCCCAAGAGACCCAGTACTTC
.	TRBV12-5	TRBJ1-1	TRBD1	CASGWSGQGRTEAFF	TGTGCTAGTGGTTGGTCGGGACAGGGGCGAACTGAAGCTTTCTTT
.	TRBV30	TRBJ2-7	TRBD2	CAWSVAGFEQYF	TGTGCCTGGAGTGTAGCGGGGTTCGAGCAGTACTTC
.	TRBV24-1	TRBJ1-5	.	CATSDRGNNQPQHF	TGTGCCACCAGTGACAGGGGCAACAATCAGCCCCAGCATTTT
.	TRBV12-5	TRBJ2-5	.	CASGLAGQETQYF	TGTGCTAGTGGTTTAGCTGGCCAAGAGACCCAGTACTTC
.	TRBV28	TRBJ2-6	TRBD1	CASRRQGSPGANVLTF	TGTGCCAGCAGGAGACAGGGTTCTCCTGGGGCCAACGTCCTGACTTTC
.	TRBV19	TRBJ1-1	.	CASSIGTKNTEAFF	TGTGCCAGTAGTATAGGCACAAAGAACACTGAAGCTTTCTTT
once	TRBV10-2	TRBJ1-6	.	CASRRGEESPLHF	TGCGCCAGCAGACGGGGAGAGGAGTCACCCCTCCACTTT
.	TRBV18	TRBJ1-5	.	CASSPQQGINQPQHF	TGTGCCAGCTCCCCCCAGCAGGGTATCAATCAGCCCCAGCATTTT
.	TRBV10-3	TRBJ1-1	.	CAISEGPGYTEAFF	TGTGCCATCAGTGAGGGGCCGGGGTACACTGAAGCTTTCTTT
few	TRBV27	TRBJ1-5	.	CASSLVRGNQPQHF	TGTGCCAGCAGTTTGGTACGGGGCAATCAGCCCCAGCATTTT
.	TRBV30	TRBJ1-2	.	CAWSVLGGGGYTF	TGTGCCTGGAGTGTACTGGGAGGGGGTGGCTACACCTTC
.	TRBV7-2	TRBJ2-2	.	CASSLRGANPGELFF	TGTGCCAGCAGCTTACGGGGGGCAAATCCCGGGGAGCTGTTTTTT
.	TRBV5-1	TRBJ2-1	TRBD2	CASSTGTSGHNEQFF	TGCGCCAGCAGCACCGGGACTAGCGGGCACAATGAGCAGTTCTTC
.	TRBV3-1/TRBV3-2	TRBJ2-1	.	CASSQVVAGLYNEQFF	TGTGCCAGCAGCCAAGTAGTGGCGGGACTCTACAATGAGCAGTTCTTC
.	TRBV7-2	TRBJ1-5	.	CASSLAGQGNQPQHF	TGTGCCAGCAGCTTAGCGGGCCAGGGTAATCAGCCCCAGCATTTT
.	TRBV18	TRBJ2-3	TRBD1	CASSPTGDGLTQYF	TGTGCCAGCTCACCAACAGGGGACGGCTTAACGCAGTATTTT
.	TRBV27	TRBJ1-2	TRBD1	CASSFGQGRGYTF	TGTGCCAGCAGTTTTGGACAGGGTCGGGGCTACACCTTC
.	TRBV9	TRBJ2-7	.	CASSVAGSGDTYEQYF	TGTGCCAGCAGCGTAGCTGGTAGCGGAGATACCTACGAGCAGTACTTC
.	TRBV7-9	TRBJ2-2	TRBD2	CASSRTSGANTGELFF	TGTGCCAGCAGCCGTACTAGCGGGGCGAACACCGGGGAGCTGTTTTTT
.	TRBV9	TRBJ2-5	.	CASSVAAGETQYF	TGTGCCAGCAGCGTAGCGGCGGGAGAGACCCAGTACTTC
few	TRBV9	TRBJ1-1	.	CASSVQLNTEAFF	TGTGCCAGCAGCGTCCAATTGAACACTGAAGCTTTCTTT
.	TRBV5-4	TRBJ1-1	.	CASSLGVLNTEAFF	TGTGCCAGCAGCTTAGGGGTCCTTAACACTGAAGCTTTCTTT
.	TRBV3-1/TRBV3-2	TRBJ2-7	.	CASSRASGEQYF	TGTGCCAGCAGCCGAGCTTCGGGGGAGCAGTACTTC
.	TRBV28	TRBJ1-1	.	CASSLFSHTEAFF	TGTGCCAGCAGTTTATTTAGTCACACTGAAGCTTTCTTT